These 17 T cell receptor beta chains came from one sample sequenced in a study of blood T cell repertoires in COVID-19. Only in-frame clones appear in the TCRdb table, and some are missing; sequencing was by immunoSEQ multiplex PCR. The data show roughly 190,000 clones, roughly four fifths seen once. Sequenced material: peripheral blood. The receptors were gathered from a woman in her thirties or forties with acute or convalescent COVID-19.

The rearrangement joins TRBV28 to TRBJ2-7, with 7 nucleotides matching TRBD1. V lost 6 bases, J lost 4 bases, and 6 bases stayed unmatched. CDR1 and CDR2 from the germline V gene are MDHEN and SYDVKM. The CDR3 length is 13 residues. Written as DNA, the CDR3 is TGTGCCAGCAGCCTATACAGGGGTTACGAGCAGTACTTC. Its protein is CASSLYRGYEQYF.

This chain uses TRBV18 with TRBJ1-6; the match to TRBD1 covers 7 bases. This CDR3 region has 13 residues. Germline V lookup: CDR1 KGHSH, CDR2 LQKENI. The V gene end was trimmed by 8 bases and the J gene end by 9 bases; junction bases not matched to a gene: 7. CDR3 loop: CASLGQASSPLHF. In nucleotides, the CDR3 is TGTGCCAGCCTCGGACAGGCGAGTTCACCCCTCCACTTT.

The V gene is TRBV5-1, the J gene TRBJ1-5, with a tentative D call TRBD1 (6 bases). The CDR3 loop spans 18 amino acids. Between the trimmed V and J ends, which lost 4 bases and 4 bases, there was a span of 24 bases. CDR1 SGHRS and CDR2 YFSETQ come from the germline V gene. Written as DNA, the CDR3 is TGCGCCAGCAGCCGGGAGGGATTAGGACAGACTTCAAATCAGCCCCAGCATTTT. Translated: CASSREGLGQTSNQPQHF.

V usage is TRBV10-1 and J usage is TRBJ2-3; 8 bases match TRBD2. With 4 bases clipped from V and 6 bases from J, the junction kept 9 bases outside the gene matches. The germline V gene has CDR1 WNHNN and CDR2 SYGVQD (reference sequence). This CDR3 region has 15 residues. Here the CDR3 reads CASSADSGTQDTQYF. DNA of the CDR3: TGCGCCAGCAGTGCGGATAGCGGGACTCAGGATACGCAGTATTTT.

This clone has a handful of counts. This chain joins TRBV30 and TRBJ1-2, with 7 bases that match TRBD1. J lost 2 bases, V lost 1 base, and 7 bases had no gene match. This CDR3 comprises 15 residues. Germline CDR1 GTSNPN, CDR2 SVGIG (reference sequence). The CDR3 DNA reads as TGTGCCTGGAGTGCCTTGGACAGGTCGAACTATGGCTACACCTTC. It encodes CAWSALDRSNYGYTF. Using reference TRBV30 and TRBJ1-2 for the parts outside the CDR3, the full variable domain is SQTIHQWPATLVQPVGSPLSLECTVEGTSNPNLYWYRQAAGRGLQLLFYSVGIGQISSEVPQNLSASRPQDRQFILSSKKLLLSDSGFYLCAWSALDRSNYGYTFGSGTRLTVV.

The chain couples TRBV5-1 to TRBJ2-5; 8 bases are a match to TRBD2. Germline trimming cut 5 bases from V and 1 base from J; bases unmatched to any gene: 7. This CDR3 spans 15 amino acids. CDR1 and CDR2 (germline): SGHRS, YFSETQ. The DNA of the CDR3 is TGCGCCAGCAGTTCGGGGGGGTCCTTCCAAGAGACCCAGTACTTC. This encodes CASSSGGSFQETQYF. Full variable domain (outside the CDR3, taken from reference TRBV5-1 and TRBJ2-5): KAGVTQTPRYLIKTRGQQVTLSCSPISGHRSVSWYQQTPGQGLQFLFEYFSETQRNKGNFPGRFSGRQFSNSRSEMNVSTLELGDSALYLCASSSGGSFQETQYFGPGTRLLVL.

V is TRBV7-9 and J is TRBJ1-1, with 10 bases that match TRBD1. Losses at the gene ends were 11 bases for V and 10 bases for J; bases not matched to a gene: 7. From germline, CDR1 is SEHNR and CDR2 FQNEAQ (reference sequence). CDR3 length: 11 amino acids. CDR3 loop: CALWDRGSAFF. The CDR3 coding sequence is TGTGCCCTCTGGGACAGGGGATCAGCTTTCTTT.

In its sample, this clone was seen once. The rearrangement links TRBV30 to TRBJ2-7, with D possibly being TRBD2 (6 bases). Looked up from germline, CDR1 is GTSNPN and CDR2 is SVGIG (reference sequence). CDR3 length: 13 residues. V was pared by 5 bases and J by 4 bases, with 15 bases between. This CDR3 reads CAWSWGLLYEQYF. CDR3 bases: TGTGCCTGGTCGTGGGGACTTCTTTACGAGCAGTACTTC.

CDR3 coding DNA: TGTGCCAGCAGTTTAGCCCTAGCGGGAGGGGCCAATGAGCAGTTCTTC. This sequence encodes CASSLALAGGANEQFF. The V call is TRBV28, the J call TRBJ2-1, with 12 bases that match TRBD2. This CDR3 spans 16 amino acids. The ends lost 2 bases at V and 6 bases at J; junction bases unmatched: 5. Germline loops: CDR1 MDHEN, CDR2 SYDVKM.

J is TRBJ1-6 and V is TRBV6-5; D is ambiguous. Trimming stripped 7 bases from V and 0 bases from J, with 7 bases between. This CDR3 is 14 amino acids long. Germline V gene data show CDR1 as MNHEY and CDR2 as SVGAGI. The CDR3 loop reads CASNPSSYNSPLHF. Here the CDR3 DNA reads TGTGCCAGCAATCCGAGCTCCTATAATTCACCCCTCCACTTT.

This clone was detected only a few times. The J gene is TRBJ1-3, the V gene TRBV5-1, with a weak D call TRBD1 (6 bases). V was pared by 9 bases and J by 4 bases, with 17 bases between. From germline, CDR1 is SGHRS and CDR2 YFSETQ. CDR3 length equals 14 residues. The CDR3 is CAIVGGAGGNTIYF. CDR3 nucleotides: TGCGCCATCGTTGGGGGGGCCGGCGGAAACACCATATATTTT.

This clone came up once. The V and J genes are TRBV4-2 and TRBJ2-5, with TRBD2 matching 8 bases. CDR1 is LGHNA, CDR2 YNFKEQ, per germline. The J segment lost 3 bases and the V segment lost 4 bases, leaving 7 bases of the junction unmatched. This CDR3 is 15 amino acids long. This CDR3 reads CASSLRGAGEETQYF. The DNA of the CDR3 is TGTGCCAGCAGCCTAAGGGGAGCGGGGGAAGAGACCCAGTACTTC.

The rearrangement links TRBV3-1 (or the pseudogene TRBV3-2) to TRBJ2-1; possibly TRBD2 for D (6 bases). Trimming stripped 0 bases from V and 2 bases from J, with 8 bases between. The CDR3 sequence is 15 residues long. Germline V gives CDR1 LGHDT, CDR2 YNNKEL (reference sequence). The CDR3 region is CASSQDTSPYNEQFF. CDR3 DNA: TGTGCCAGCAGCCAAGACACTAGCCCCTACAATGAGCAGTTCTTC.

The chain recombines TRBV4-1 with TRBJ2-2; D not certain. The CDR3 has 16 amino acids. The V and J ends lost 0 bases and 4 bases respectively, with 12 bases between them. CDR1 is MGHRA, CDR2 YSYEKL, per germline. The CDR3 DNA is TGCGCCAGCAGCCAAGATGTGAGTACCCCCACCGGGGAGCTGTTTTTT. Its translation: CASSQDVSTPTGELFF.

The rearrangement links TRBV18 to TRBJ2-1, with D perhaps matching TRBD2 (5 bases). This CDR3 is 15 amino acids long. Germline V lookup: CDR1 KGHSH, CDR2 LQKENI. Deletions cut 5 bases from V and 6 bases from J, with 17 bases between. CDR3 sequence reads: CASSMVEEEVNEQFF. CDR3 in DNA: TGTGCCAGCTCAATGGTGGAGGAGGAAGTCAATGAGCAGTTCTTC. Full variable domain (rest looked up from reference TRBV18 and TRBJ2-1): NAGVMQNPRHLVRRRGQEARLRCSPMKGHSHVYWYRQLPEEGLKFMVYLQKENIIDESGMPKERFSAEFPKEGPSILRIQQVVRGDSAAYFCASSMVEEEVNEQFFGPGTRLTVL.

The rearrangement joins TRBV5-1 to TRBJ1-4; the D is unclear. The CDR3 loop spans 16 amino acids. Trimming removed 4 bases at V and 8 bases at J, with 21 bases between. Germline V gene sequence: CDR1 SGHRS, CDR2 YFSETQ. The CDR3 loop reads CASSPPSGVDQEKLFF. CDR3 nucleotide sequence: TGCGCCAGCAGCCCCCCCTCGGGTGTTGATCAAGAAAAACTGTTTTTT. Supplemented by reference TRBV5-1 and TRBJ1-4, the full variable domain reads KAGVTQTPRYLIKTRGQQVTLSCSPISGHRSVSWYQQTPGQGLQFLFEYFSETQRNKGNFPGRFSGRQFSNSRSEMNVSTLELGDSALYLCASSPPSGVDQEKLFFGSGTQLSVL.

This sequence joins TRBV29-1 and TRBJ2-7, with 10 nucleotides matching TRBD2. The CDR3 covers 13 residues. Germline V gene lookup returns CDR1 SQVTM and CDR2 ANQGSEA. The ends lost 7 bases at V and 5 bases at J; junction bases unmatched: 8. The CDR3 reads CSAGGLASHEQYF. The CDR3 region has the DNA TGCAGCGCGGGGGGACTAGCGAGCCACGAGCAGTACTTC.